This T cell receptor beta chain is drawn from a study of blood T cell repertoires in COVID-19. Clones were read by immunoSEQ multiplex PCR, and TCRdb kept only the in-frame ones, dropping some. This sample has around 60,000 clones, with about nine tenths found just once. The CDR3 extends over 14 amino acids. Germline lookup yields CDR1 LGHNT and CDR2 FRNRAP. The V end was cut by 2 bases, the J end by 2 bases, with 9 bases between. The TCR comes from a woman aged 55-70 years with active COVID-19. This chain connects TRBV12-5 to TRBJ2-5, with D unclear. The specimen was peripheral blood. CDR3 bases: TGTGCTAGTGGTTTGCCAGGAACGCAAGAGACCCAGTACTTC. Amino acid sequence: CASGLPGTQETQYF.